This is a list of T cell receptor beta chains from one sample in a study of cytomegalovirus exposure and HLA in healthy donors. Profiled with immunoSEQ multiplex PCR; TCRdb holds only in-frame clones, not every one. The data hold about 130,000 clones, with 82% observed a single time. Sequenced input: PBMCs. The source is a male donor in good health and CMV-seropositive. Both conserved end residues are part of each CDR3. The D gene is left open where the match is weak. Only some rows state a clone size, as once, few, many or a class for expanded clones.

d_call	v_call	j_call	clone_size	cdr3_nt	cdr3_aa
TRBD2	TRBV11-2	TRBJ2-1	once	TGTGCCAGCAGTTTCCTAGCGGGAGGGGCTTACAATGAGCAGTTCTTC	CASSFLAGGAYNEQFF
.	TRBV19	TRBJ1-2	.	TGTGCCAGTAGTATATCGGGGGTCCCCTATGGCTACACCTTC	CASSISGVPYGYTF
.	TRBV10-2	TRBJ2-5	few	TGCGCCAGCAGTGCAGGTCAAGAGACCCAGTACTTC	CASSAGQETQYF
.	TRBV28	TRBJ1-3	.	TGTGCCAGCTTCCAGGTATTAGGGAGCTCTGGAAACACCATATATTTT	CASFQVLGSSGNTIYF
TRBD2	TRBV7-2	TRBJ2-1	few	TGTGCCAGCAGCTCCGTGGGTGCGGGAGTCGGCAATGAGCAGTTCTTC	CASSSVGAGVGNEQFF
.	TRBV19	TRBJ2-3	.	TGTGCCAGTAGTATAGGCCCGGAGAGGACAGATACGCAGTATTTT	CASSIGPERTDTQYF
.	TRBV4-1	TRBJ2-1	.	TGCGCCAGCAGCCATGACAGTGGCAATGAGCAGTTCTTC	CASSHDSGNEQFF
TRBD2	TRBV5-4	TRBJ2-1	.	TGTGCCAGCAGCCGTCGGGAGGGGGGAGGCAATGAGCAGTTCTTC	CASSRREGGGNEQFF
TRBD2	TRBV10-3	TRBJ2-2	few	TGTGCCATCAGTGAGTCGGGACTAGCGATTATCACCGGGGAGCTGTTTTTT	CAISESGLAIITGELFF
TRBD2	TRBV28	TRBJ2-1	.	TGTGCCAGCAGTTTAAGCAGCGGGAGGGGGGTCTACAATGAGCAGTTCTTC	CASSLSSGRGVYNEQFF
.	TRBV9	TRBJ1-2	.	TGTGCCAGCAGCGTAACCCCCGGGGGGCTGAACTATGGCTACACCTTC	CASSVTPGGLNYGYTF
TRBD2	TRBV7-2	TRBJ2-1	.	TGTGCCAGCAGCCTTGTTGCGGGACTAGGTTCCAGTGAGCAGTTCTTC	CASSLVAGLGSSEQFF
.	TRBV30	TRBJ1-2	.	TGTGCCTGGAGCGCCTCAGGATATGGCTACACCTTC	CAWSASGYGYTF
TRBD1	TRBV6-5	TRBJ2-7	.	TGTGCCAGCAGTCATAGACAGGGCGGGCAGTACTTC	CASSHRQGGQYF
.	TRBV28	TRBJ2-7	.	TGTGCCAGCAGCCTCAATATCAGAGGGCGCCACGAGCAGTACTTC	CASSLNIRGRHEQYF
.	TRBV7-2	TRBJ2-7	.	TGTGCCAGCAGCTTTGGTATCCGGTTGTACGAGCAGTACTTC	CASSFGIRLYEQYF
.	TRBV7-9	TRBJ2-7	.	TGTGCCAGCAGCTTAGCGCGAGGTACACTAACCTACGAGCAGTACTTC	CASSLARGTLTYEQYF
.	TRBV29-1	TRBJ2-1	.	TGCAGCGTACAACCAGGTGTCTACAATGAGCAGTTCTTC	CSVQPGVYNEQFF
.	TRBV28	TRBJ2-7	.	TGTGCCAGCAGTTGGGTGAGGGTCGTTAGCTCCTACGAGCAGTACTTC	CASSWVRVVSSYEQYF
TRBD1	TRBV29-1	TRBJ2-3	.	TGCAGCGTCCTCGGACAGGCTAGCACAGATACGCAGTATTTT	CSVLGQASTDTQYF
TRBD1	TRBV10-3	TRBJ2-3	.	TGTGCCAGTCTTCCACCAGGACAGGGCACAGATACGCAGTATTTT	CASLPPGQGTDTQYF
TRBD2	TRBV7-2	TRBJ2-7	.	TGTGCCAGCAGCTCACGGGGGGGCAGCCGAGGCGAGCAGTACTTC	CASSSRGGSRGEQYF
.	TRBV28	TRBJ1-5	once	TGTGCCAGCAGTGGGGGGATCAATCAGCCCCAGCATTTT	CASSGGINQPQHF
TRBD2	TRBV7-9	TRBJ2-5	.	TGTGCCAGCAGCCCAGGCAGCGGGGGCAGTTATGTGCAGTACTTC	CASSPGSGGSYVQYF
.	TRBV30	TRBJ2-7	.	TGTGCCTGGAGTGTAAGTCTAGCAGTCGAGCAGTACTTC	CAWSVSLAVEQYF
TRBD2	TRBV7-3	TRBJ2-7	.	TGTGCCAGCAGCATAATAGCGGGAGGGCCCTACGAGCAGTACTTC	CASSIIAGGPYEQYF
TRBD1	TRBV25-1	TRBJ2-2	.	TGTGCCAGCAGTGTGGGGACAGGGGACACCGGGGAGCTGTTTTTT	CASSVGTGDTGELFF
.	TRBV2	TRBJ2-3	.	TGTGCCAGCAGCGGTAGCACAGATACGCAGTATTTT	CASSGSTDTQYF
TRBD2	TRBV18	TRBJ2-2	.	TGTGCCAGCTCACAGCGACTAGCGGACACCGGGGAGCTGTTTTTT	CASSQRLADTGELFF
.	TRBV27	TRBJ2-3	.	TGTGCCAGCAGTTTGTCAGGGGCCGTGCCAGATACGCAGTATTTT	CASSLSGAVPDTQYF
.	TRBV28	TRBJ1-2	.	TGTGCCAGCACGGAGGGAATTTCCTCTGGCTACACCTTC	CASTEGISSGYTF
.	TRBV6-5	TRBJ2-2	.	TGTGCCAGCAGTTACTCCTTTGATGCCGGTGAGCTGTTTTTT	CASSYSFDAGELFF
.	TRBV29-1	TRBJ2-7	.	TGCAGCGTTGAAGGCCTGGACAGCAACTACGAGCAGTACTTC	CSVEGLDSNYEQYF
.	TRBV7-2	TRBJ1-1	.	TGTGCCAGCAGCTTAGTAGGAGTGAACACTGAAGCTTTCTTT	CASSLVGVNTEAFF
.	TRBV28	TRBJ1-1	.	TGTGCCAGCAGTTTAGGGGGACATAGGAACACTGAAGCTTTCTTT	CASSLGGHRNTEAFF
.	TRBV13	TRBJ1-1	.	TGTGCCAGCAGCTTAGGAAGGGGCATAACTGAAGCTTTCTTT	CASSLGRGITEAFF
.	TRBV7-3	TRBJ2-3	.	TGTGCCAGCAGCTTAATTCGTAGGTCGGGGGACGCGAAGCGGGATACGCAGTATTTT	CASSLIRRSGDAKRDTQYF
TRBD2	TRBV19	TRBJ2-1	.	TGTGCCAGTAGTATCGGACTAGCGGGGATTACCTACAATGAGCAGTTCTTC	CASSIGLAGITYNEQFF
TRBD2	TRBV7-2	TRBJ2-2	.	TGTGCCAGCAGCCAGCCCCATAGCGGGAGGGCCCTCGGGGAGCTGTTTTTT	CASSQPHSGRALGELFF
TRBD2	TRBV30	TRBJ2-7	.	TGTGCCTTCCTCCGGGGGGCCTACGAGCAGTACTTC	CAFLRGAYEQYF
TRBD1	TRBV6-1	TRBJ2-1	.	TGTGCCAGCAGTGAAGGATACAGGGGCAATGAGCAGTTCTTC	CASSEGYRGNEQFF
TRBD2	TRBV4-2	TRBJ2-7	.	TGTGCCAGCAGCCAAGTTGGGAGGGGAGAGGACTACGAGCAGTACTTC	CASSQVGRGEDYEQYF
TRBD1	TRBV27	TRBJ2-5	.	TGTGCCAGCAGTAGGACAGGCGTCTTTCTGACCCAGTACTTC	CASSRTGVFLTQYF
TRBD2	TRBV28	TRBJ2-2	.	TGTGCCAGCAACGCGGGAGGTGTCGGGGAGCTGTTTTTT	CASNAGGVGELFF
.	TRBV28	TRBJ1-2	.	TGTGCCATCCGGCGGGGGGCCGAAGACTATGGCTACACCTTC	CAIRRGAEDYGYTF
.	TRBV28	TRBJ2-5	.	TGTGCCAGCAGTTTGCCCTTAGCTAGCCGGTACGAGACCCAGTACTTC	CASSLPLASRYETQYF
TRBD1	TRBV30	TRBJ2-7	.	TGTGCCTGGAGTTCCGACAGGGGCCCCTCCGAGCAGTACTTC	CAWSSDRGPSEQYF
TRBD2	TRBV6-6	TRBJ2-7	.	TGTGCCACCTCCAGCGGGAGGAGGGCGTACGAGCAGTACTTC	CATSSGRRAYEQYF
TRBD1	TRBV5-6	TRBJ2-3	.	TGTGCCAGCAGCCGGACAGGCCGGGAAGATACGCAGTATTTT	CASSRTGREDTQYF
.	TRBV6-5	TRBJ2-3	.	TGTGCCAGCAGTTACGGTGGACAGACAGATACGCAGTATTTT	CASSYGGQTDTQYF
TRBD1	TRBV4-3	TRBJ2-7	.	TGCGCCAGCAGCCAGCCGGGACAGGGGGTCTACGAGCAGTACTTC	CASSQPGQGVYEQYF
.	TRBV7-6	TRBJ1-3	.	TGTGCCAGCAGCTTAGTTCAGGACATCTCTGGAAACACCATATATTTT	CASSLVQDISGNTIYF